Below, one T cell receptor beta chain is given with its context. The antigen remains undetermined. These data originate in a study of PD-1 blockade in classical Hodgkin lymphoma. Study results and caveats: The baseline diversity of complete responders showed similarity to that of newly diagnosed patients.

Trimming cost V 0 bases and J 5 bases, with 16 bases left between them. This CDR3 spans 16 amino acids. In germline, CDR1 is MGHRA, CDR2 YSYEKL. The data were produced by immunoSEQ multiplex PCR, yet TCRdb's version contains in-frame clones alone and is incomplete. The sample has about 37,000 clones, approximately 80% seen once. Each patient's relapse followed autologous stem cell transplantation, and brentuximab vedotin exposure varied. The chain carries TRBV4-1 and TRBJ1-2, with D unclear. Sequencing used peripheral blood mononuclear cells (PBMCs), obtained at baseline. This receptor was taken from a human donor with classical Hodgkin lymphoma. CDR3 nucleotides: TGCGCCAGCAGCCAAGAATGGTTAATGGGATGGTATGGCTACACCTTC. It encodes CASSQEWLMGWYGYTF.